These 10 T cell receptor beta chains were all obtained from the same sample, sequenced in a study of T cell repertoires in cytomegalovirus infection. Using its own MiXCR run on the reads, TCRdb lists one record per CDR3 protein. The table lists hundreds of thousands of distinct CDR3 sequences, about 33% of them singletons. No antigen has been identified for these receptors. Material: cultured PBMCs, obtained from culture after CMV antigen stimulation. The receptors originated from a human donor in good health (CMV status not recorded). Some clones in this sample may be carry-over from other donors' samples.

This chain joins TRBV7-4 and TRBJ2-1, with D maybe TRBD1 (6 bases). The CDR3 is made up of 14 amino acids. Germline loops: CDR1 SGHVT, CDR2 SQSDAQ. The V and J ends lost 1 base and 9 bases respectively, with 13 bases between them. CDR3 region: CASSLDYRETEQFF. The CDR3 nucleotides are TGTGCCAGCAGCTTAGACTACAGGGAGACTGAGCAGTTCTTC.

This sequence joins TRBV24-1 and TRBJ2-2; D may match TRBD1 or TRBD2 (5 bases each). With 4 bases removed from V and 4 bases from J, the gap between germline ends came to 15 bases. This CDR3 comprises 16 residues. Germline values: CDR1 KGHDR, CDR2 SFDVKD. The CDR3, as DNA: TGTGCCACCAGTGAACCGACGGCCGGGACCACCGGGGAGCTGTTTTTT. Protein: CATSEPTAGTTGELFF.

For the CDR3, the DNA is TGTGCCAGCAGTTTAGGGTACGGCTCCTATGGCTACACCTTC. Amino acid sequence: CASSLGYGSYGYTF. This chain connects TRBV12-3 or TRBV12-4 to TRBJ1-2; D remains unclear. This CDR3 comprises 14 residues. Deletions cut 1 base from V and 4 bases from J, with 10 bases between.

The CDR3 DNA is TGCGCCAGCAGCACGAACGACAGGGGGCTTATCTATGGCTACACCTTC. Its translation is CASSTNDRGLIYGYTF. The chain couples TRBV5-1 to TRBJ1-2, with TRBD1 matching 10 bases. CDR3 length: 16 residues. J gave up 4 bases and V 4 bases, and 10 bases lay outside the gene matches. From germline, CDR1 is SGHRS and CDR2 YFSETQ.

This sequence joins TRBV7-2 and TRBJ2-3; 8 nucleotides agree with TRBD2. The V gene end was trimmed by 3 bases and the J gene end by 6 bases; junction bases not matched to a gene: 8. The CDR3 sequence is 15 residues long. CDR1 and CDR2 from the germline V gene are SGHTA and FQGNSA. The CDR3 sequence is CASSFASGYLDTQYF. The CDR3, as DNA: TGTGCCAGCAGCTTTGCTAGCGGGTATTTGGATACGCAGTATTTT.

This clonotype was seen only a few times. The V call is TRBV7-2, the J call TRBJ1-6, with 8 bases lining up with TRBD1. CDR3 length: 14 amino acids. The germline gives CDR1 SGHTA, CDR2 FQGNSA. J lost 7 bases, V lost 5 bases, and 4 bases had no gene match. Here the CDR3 reads CASSVQGGNSPLHF. The CDR3 DNA reads TGTGCCAGCAGCGTACAGGGGGGGAATTCACCCCTCCACTTT.

The CDR3 sequence: CASSFGLAGELDTQYF. CDR3 nucleotides: TGTGCCAGCAGTTTCGGCCTAGCGGGTGAATTAGATACGCAGTATTTT. The chain combines TRBV28 with TRBJ2-3; 8 bases agree with TRBD2. Germline CDR1 MDHEN, CDR2 SYDVKM. CDR3 length equals 16 residues. The V gene end was trimmed by 3 bases and the J gene end by 5 bases; junction bases not matched to a gene: 10.

This rearrangement joins TRBV7-6 to TRBJ1-4, with D possibly matching TRBD1 (5 bases). The CDR3 consists of 16 residues. V was cut by 3 bases and J by 8 bases, with 19 bases left in between. Germline CDR1 reads SGHVS; CDR2 reads FNYEAQ. The CDR3 DNA reads as TGTGCCAGCAGCTTTTTTGGGGGGGGTCTTTTCGAAAAACTGTTTTTT. Amino acids: CASSFFGGGLFEKLFF.

This clonotype has only a few counts. This chain links TRBV15 with TRBJ2-3; D gene unclear. The V end lost 4 bases, the J end lost 0 bases, and 11 bases lay between the germline ends. The CDR3 contains 15 residues. Germline V gives CDR1 LNHNV, CDR2 YYDKDF (reference sequence). The CDR3 protein is CATSNGQVSTDTQYF. In DNA form, the CDR3 reads TGTGCCACCAGCAACGGGCAGGTTAGCACAGATACGCAGTATTTT.

The rearrangement links TRBV7-6 to TRBJ1-3; 7 nucleotides match TRBD1. V lost 2 bases, J lost 4 bases, and 14 bases stayed unmatched. Germline assignment: CDR1 SGHVS and CDR2 FNYEAQ. The CDR3 is made up of 18 amino acids. The CDR3, as DNA: TGTGCCAGCAGCTTACCTATATCCGGGACAGCGGAGGGAAACACCATATATTTT. Its translation is CASSLPISGTAEGNTIYF.